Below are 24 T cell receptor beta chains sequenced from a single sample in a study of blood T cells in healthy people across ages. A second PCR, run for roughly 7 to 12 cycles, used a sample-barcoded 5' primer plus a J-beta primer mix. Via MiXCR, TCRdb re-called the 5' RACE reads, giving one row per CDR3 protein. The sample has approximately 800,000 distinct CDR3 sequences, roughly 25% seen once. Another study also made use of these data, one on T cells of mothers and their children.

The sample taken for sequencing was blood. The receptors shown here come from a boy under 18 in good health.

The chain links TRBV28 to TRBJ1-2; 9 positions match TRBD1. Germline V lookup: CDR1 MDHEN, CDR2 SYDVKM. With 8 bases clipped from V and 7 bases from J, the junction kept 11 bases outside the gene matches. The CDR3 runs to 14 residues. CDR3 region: CASGKDRGIGGYTF. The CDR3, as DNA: TGTGCCAGCGGGAAAGACAGGGGGATAGGTGGCTACACCTTC.

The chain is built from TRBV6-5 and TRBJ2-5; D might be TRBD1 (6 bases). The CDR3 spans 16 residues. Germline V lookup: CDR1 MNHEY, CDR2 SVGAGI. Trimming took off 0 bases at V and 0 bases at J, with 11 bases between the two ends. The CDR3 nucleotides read TGTGCCAGCAGTTACTCTCTGGGACATCACCAAGAGACCCAGTACTTC. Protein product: CASSYSLGHHQETQYF.

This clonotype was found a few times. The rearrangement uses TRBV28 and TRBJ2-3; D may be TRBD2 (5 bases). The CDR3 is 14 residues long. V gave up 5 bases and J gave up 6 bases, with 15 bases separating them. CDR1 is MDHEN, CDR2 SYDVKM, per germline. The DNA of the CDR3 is TGTGCCAGCAGTCCAAGCGGTATCGGGGATACGCAGTATTTT. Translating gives CASSPSGIGDTQYF.

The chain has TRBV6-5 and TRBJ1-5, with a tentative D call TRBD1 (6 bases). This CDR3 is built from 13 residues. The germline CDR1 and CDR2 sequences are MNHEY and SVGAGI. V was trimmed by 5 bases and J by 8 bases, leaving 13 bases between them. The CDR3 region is CASSRTENKPQHF. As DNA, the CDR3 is TGTGCCAGCAGTCGGACAGAGAATAAGCCCCAGCATTTT.

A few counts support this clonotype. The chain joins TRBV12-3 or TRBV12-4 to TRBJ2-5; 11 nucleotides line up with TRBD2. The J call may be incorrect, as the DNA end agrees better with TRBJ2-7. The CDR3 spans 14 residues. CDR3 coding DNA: TGTGCCAGCAGACCTAGCGGGGGGCCATACGAGCAGTACTTC. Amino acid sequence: CASRPSGGPYEQYF.

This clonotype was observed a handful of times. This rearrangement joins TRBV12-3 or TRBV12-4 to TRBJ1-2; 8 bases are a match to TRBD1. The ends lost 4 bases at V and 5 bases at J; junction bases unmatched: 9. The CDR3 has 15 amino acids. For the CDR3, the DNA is TGTGCCAGCAGTTCAGCCTACACAGGGGGTTATGGCTACACCTTC. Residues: CASSSAYTGGYGYTF.

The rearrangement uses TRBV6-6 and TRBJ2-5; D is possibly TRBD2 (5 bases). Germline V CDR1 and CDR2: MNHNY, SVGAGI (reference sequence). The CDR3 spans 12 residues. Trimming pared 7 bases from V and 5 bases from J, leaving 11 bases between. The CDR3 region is CASTGMEETQYF. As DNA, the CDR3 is TGTGCCAGCACGGGGATGGAGGAGACCCAGTACTTC.

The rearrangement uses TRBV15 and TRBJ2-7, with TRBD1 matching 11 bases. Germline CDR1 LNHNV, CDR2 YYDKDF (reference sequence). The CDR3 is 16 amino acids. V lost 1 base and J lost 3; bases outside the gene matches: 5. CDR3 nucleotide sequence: TGTGCCACCAGCAGAGCCCGGGGACAGGGGGGCTACGAGCAGTACTTC. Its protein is CATSRARGQGGYEQYF.

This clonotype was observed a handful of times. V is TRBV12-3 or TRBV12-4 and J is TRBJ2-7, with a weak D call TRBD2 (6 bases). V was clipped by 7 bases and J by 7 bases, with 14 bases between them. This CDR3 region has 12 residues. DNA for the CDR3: TGTGCCAGCACGGCGGGGCCCAGGGAGCAGTACTTC. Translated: CASTAGPREQYF.

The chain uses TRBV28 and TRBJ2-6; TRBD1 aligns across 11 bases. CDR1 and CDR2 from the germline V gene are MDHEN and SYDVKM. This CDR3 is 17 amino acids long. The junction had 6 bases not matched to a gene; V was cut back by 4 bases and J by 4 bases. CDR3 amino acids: CASSSRDRGFGANVLTF. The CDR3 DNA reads TGTGCCAGCAGTTCCCGGGACAGGGGGTTCGGGGCCAACGTCCTGACTTTC. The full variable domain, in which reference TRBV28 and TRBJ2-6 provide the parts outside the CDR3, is DVKVTQSSRYLVKRTGEKVFLECVQDMDHENMFWYRQDPGLGLRLIYFSYDVKMKEKGDIPEGYSVSREKKERFSLILESASTNQTSMYLCASSSRDRGFGANVLTFGAGSRLTVL.

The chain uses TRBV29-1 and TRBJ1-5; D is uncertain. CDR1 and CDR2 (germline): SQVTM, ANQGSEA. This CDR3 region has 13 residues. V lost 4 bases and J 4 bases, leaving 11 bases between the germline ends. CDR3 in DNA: TGCAGCGTTGTAGGGCAGCCGAATCAGCCCCAGCATTTT. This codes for CSVVGQPNQPQHF.

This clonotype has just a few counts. DNA for the CDR3: TGCAGTGCTCAGACCGGGGACAGGGCCAATCAGCCCCAGCATTTT. Its protein product is CSAQTGDRANQPQHF. The chain has TRBV20-1 and TRBJ1-5, with 9 bases matching TRBD1. Looked up from germline, CDR1 is DFQATT and CDR2 is SNEGSKA (reference sequence). This CDR3 comprises 15 residues. Losses at the gene ends were 5 bases for V and 3 bases for J; bases not matched to a gene: 8.

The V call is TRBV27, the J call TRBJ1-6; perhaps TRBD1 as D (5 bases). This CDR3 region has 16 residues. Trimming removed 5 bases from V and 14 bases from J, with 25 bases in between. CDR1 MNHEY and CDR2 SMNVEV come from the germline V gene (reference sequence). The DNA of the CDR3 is TGTGCCAGCAGTCAGAACCCTGGGACGGAGAACTCAGCCCTCCACTTT. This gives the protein CASSQNPGTENSALHF.

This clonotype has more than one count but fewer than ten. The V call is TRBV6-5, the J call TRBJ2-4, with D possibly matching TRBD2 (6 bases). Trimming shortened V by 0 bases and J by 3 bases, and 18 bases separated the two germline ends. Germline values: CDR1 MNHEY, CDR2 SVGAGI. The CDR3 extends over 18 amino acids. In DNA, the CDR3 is TGTGCCAGCAGTTACTCGTATCGGCTAGCGTCCTTCAAAAACATTCAGTACTTC. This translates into CASSYSYRLASFKNIQYF.

CDR3 sequence (DNA): TGCGCCAGCAGTGATGCCGGGGGCACAGATACGCAGTATTTT. Amino acids: CASSDAGGTDTQYF. The chain combines TRBV10-1 with TRBJ2-3; possibly TRBD2 for D (5 bases). The CDR3 length is 14 residues. Germline CDR1 WNHNN, CDR2 SYGVQD (reference sequence). Trimming removed 3 bases at V and 1 base at J, with 8 bases between.

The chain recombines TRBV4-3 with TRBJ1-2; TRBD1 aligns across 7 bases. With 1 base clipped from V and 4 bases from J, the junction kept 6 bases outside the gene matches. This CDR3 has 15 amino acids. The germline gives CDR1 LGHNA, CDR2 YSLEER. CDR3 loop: CASSQGQGSSYGYTF. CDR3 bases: TGCGCCAGCAGCCAAGGACAGGGAAGTTCCTATGGCTACACCTTC.

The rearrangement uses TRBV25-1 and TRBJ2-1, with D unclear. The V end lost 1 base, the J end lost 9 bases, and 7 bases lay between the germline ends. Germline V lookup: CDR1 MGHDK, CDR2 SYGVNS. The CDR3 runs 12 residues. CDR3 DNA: TGTGCCAGCAGTGAATTCGTCGGTGAGCAGTTCTTC. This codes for CASSEFVGEQFF.

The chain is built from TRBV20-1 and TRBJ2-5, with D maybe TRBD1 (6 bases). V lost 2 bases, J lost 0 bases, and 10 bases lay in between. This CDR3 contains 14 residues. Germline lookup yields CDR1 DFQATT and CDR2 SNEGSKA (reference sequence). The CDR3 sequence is CSARTGQNQETQYF. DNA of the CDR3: TGCAGTGCTAGAACCGGACAGAACCAAGAGACCCAGTACTTC.

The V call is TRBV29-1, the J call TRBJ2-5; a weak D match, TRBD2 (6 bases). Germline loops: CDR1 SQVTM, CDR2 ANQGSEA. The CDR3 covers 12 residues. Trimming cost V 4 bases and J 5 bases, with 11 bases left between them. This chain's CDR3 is CSVAEGGETQYF. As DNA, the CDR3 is TGCAGCGTTGCGGAGGGCGGGGAGACCCAGTACTTC.

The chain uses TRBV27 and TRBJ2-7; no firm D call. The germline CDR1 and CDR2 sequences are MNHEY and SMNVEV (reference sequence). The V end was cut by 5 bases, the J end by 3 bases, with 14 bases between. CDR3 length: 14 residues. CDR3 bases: TGTGCCAGCAGTACGATGGACGAGAACTACGAGCAGTACTTC. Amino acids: CASSTMDENYEQYF.

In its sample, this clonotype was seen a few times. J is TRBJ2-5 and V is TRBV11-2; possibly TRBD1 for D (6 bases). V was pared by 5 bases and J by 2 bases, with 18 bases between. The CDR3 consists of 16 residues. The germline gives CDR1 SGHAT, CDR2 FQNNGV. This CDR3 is CASSPWNTGPQETQYF. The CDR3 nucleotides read TGTGCCAGCAGCCCATGGAATACAGGGCCGCAAGAGACCCAGTACTTC.

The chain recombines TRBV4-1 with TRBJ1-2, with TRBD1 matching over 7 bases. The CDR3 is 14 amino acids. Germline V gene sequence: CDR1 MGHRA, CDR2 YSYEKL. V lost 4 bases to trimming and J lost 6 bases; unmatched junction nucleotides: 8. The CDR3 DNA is TGCGCCAGCAGCCTTAACAGGGGAAGCGATGGCTACACCTTC. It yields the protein CASSLNRGSDGYTF.

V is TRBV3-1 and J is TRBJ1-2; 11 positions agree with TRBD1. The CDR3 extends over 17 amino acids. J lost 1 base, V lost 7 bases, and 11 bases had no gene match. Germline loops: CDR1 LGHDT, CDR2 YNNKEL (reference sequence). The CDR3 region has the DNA TGTGCCAGCACCCAGGACAGGGGGCCTCCCTTTAACTATGGCTACACCTTC. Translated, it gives CASTQDRGPPFNYGYTF.

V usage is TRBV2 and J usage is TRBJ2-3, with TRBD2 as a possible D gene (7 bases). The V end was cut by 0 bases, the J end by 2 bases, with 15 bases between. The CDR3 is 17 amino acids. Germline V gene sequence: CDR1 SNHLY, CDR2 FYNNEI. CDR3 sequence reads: CASSEAYRGAVTDTQYF. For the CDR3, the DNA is TGTGCCAGCAGTGAAGCATACCGGGGGGCGGTCACAGATACGCAGTATTTT.